This TCR beta chain came from a study of T cells after yellow fever vaccination. This clonotype was counted between two and nine times. TCRdb itself ran the 5' RACE reads through MiXCR, one entry per CDR3 protein. Counted here are roughly 340,000 distinct CDR3 sequences, around 4.1% occurring once; the ten biggest clones make up 24%. In germline, CDR1 is SGHRS, CDR2 YFSETQ. V dropped 2 bases and J dropped 8; count of bases not matched to a gene: 21. The CDR3 sequence is 21 residues long. This chain links TRBV5-1 with TRBJ2-2; TRBD2 matches at 13 bases. This TCR was sampled from a man between 18 and 35 years old who received the YFV17D yellow fever vaccine. The sample was PBMCs, taken 5 days after the yellow fever booster vaccination. This chain's CDR3 is CASSLRTSGGLVQVGFGELFF. CDR3 bases: TGCGCCAGCAGCTTACGGACTAGCGGGGGCCTGGTCCAGGTTGGTTTTGGGGAGCTGTTTTTT.